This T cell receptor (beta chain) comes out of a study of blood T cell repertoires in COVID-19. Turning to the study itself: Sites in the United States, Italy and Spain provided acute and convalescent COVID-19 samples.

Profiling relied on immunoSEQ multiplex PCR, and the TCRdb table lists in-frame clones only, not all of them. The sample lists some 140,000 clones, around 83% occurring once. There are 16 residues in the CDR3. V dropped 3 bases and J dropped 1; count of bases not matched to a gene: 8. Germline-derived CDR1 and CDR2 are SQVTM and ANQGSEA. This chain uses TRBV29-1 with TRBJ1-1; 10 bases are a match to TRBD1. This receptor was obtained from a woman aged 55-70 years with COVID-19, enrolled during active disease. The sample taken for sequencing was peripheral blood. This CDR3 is CSVDDRGPWENTEAFF. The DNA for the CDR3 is TGCAGCGTTGATGACAGGGGGCCCTGGGAGAACACTGAAGCTTTCTTT. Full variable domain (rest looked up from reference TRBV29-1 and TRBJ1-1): SAVISQKPSRDICQRGTSLTIQCQVDSQVTMMFWYRQQPGQSLTLIATANQGSEATYESGFVIDKFPISRPNLTFSTLTVSNMSPEDSSIYLCSVDDRGPWENTEAFFGQGTRLTVV.